The present TCR beta chain was sequenced within a study of blood T cells in healthy people across ages. General study results and limits: The study found TCR beta diversity correlated strongly with naive T cell percentage. Those diversity estimates obtained from one million T cells were thought to be underestimates.

PCR was performed a second time for roughly 7 to 12 cycles using a sample-barcoded 5' primer and a J-beta primer mix. One entry per CDR3 protein results from TCRdb running MiXCR on the 5' RACE reads. Of around 990,000 distinct CDR3 sequences listed, more than 30% are singletons. Germline CDR1 MNHEY, CDR2 SVGEGT. The CDR3 length is 15 residues. J was trimmed by 4 bases and V by 6 bases; bases with no gene match: 9. Comments on this clonotype: Antigen unknown.

J is TRBJ2-3 and V is TRBV6-2 or TRBV6-3; 8 bases map to TRBD1. This receptor was taken from a man aged 18 to 29 in good health. Sample: blood. CDR3 DNA sequence: TGTGCCAGCAGCGACAGGGGTCCAGTTGCAGATACGCAGTATTTT. Encoded protein: CASSDRGPVADTQYF.